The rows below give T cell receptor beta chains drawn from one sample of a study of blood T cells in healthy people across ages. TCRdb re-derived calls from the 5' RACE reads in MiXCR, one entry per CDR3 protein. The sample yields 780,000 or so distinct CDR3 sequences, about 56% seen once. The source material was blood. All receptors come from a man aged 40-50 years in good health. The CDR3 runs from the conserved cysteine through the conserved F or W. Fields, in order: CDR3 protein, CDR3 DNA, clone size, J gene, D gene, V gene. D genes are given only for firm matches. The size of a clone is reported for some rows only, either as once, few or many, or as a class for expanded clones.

cdr3_aa: CASASFTDTQYF
cdr3_nt: TGTGCCAGCGCTTCATTCACAGATACGCAGTATTTT
clone_size: few
j_call: TRBJ2-3
d_call: NA
v_call: TRBV14

cdr3_aa: CASSQEWQGAYQPQHF
cdr3_nt: TGTGCCAGCAGCCAAGAATGGCAGGGGGCTTATCAGCCCCAGCATTTT
clone_size: NA
j_call: TRBJ1-5
d_call: TRBD1
v_call: TRBV4-2

cdr3_aa: CASSADGGAGYTF
cdr3_nt: TGTGCCAGCAGCGCGGACGGTGGGGCCGGCTACACCTTC
clone_size: NA
j_call: TRBJ1-2
d_call: NA
v_call: TRBV9

cdr3_aa: CSASTQGGSHSYEQYF
cdr3_nt: TGCAGTGCTAGCACCCAGGGAGGGAGTCATTCCTACGAGCAGTACTTC
clone_size: NA
j_call: TRBJ2-7
d_call: TRBD2
v_call: TRBV20-1

cdr3_aa: CASSLGEGSYEQYF
cdr3_nt: TGCGCCAGCAGCTTGGGGGAGGGCTCCTACGAGCAGTACTTC
clone_size: few
j_call: TRBJ2-7
d_call: TRBD2
v_call: TRBV5-1

cdr3_aa: CASSPFISNSPLHF
cdr3_nt: TGTGCCAGCAGCCCATTTATATCTAATTCACCCCTCCACTTT
clone_size: NA
j_call: TRBJ1-6
d_call: NA
v_call: TRBV3-1

cdr3_aa: CASSLEGDLTVEEQFF
cdr3_nt: TGCGCCAGCAGCTTGGAGGGGGACCTCACGGTGGAAGAGCAGTTCTTC
clone_size: NA
j_call: TRBJ2-1
d_call: NA
v_call: TRBV5-1

cdr3_aa: CSARRQGNSGANVPTF
cdr3_nt: TGCAGTGCTAGGCGCCAGGGCAACTCTGGGGCCAACGTCCCGACTTTC
clone_size: once
j_call: TRBJ2-6
d_call: NA
v_call: TRBV20-1

cdr3_aa: CASSLGADRGNFDEQFF
cdr3_nt: TGTGCCAGCAGTTTGGGAGCGGACAGGGGAAATTTTGATGAGCAGTTCTTC
clone_size: NA
j_call: TRBJ2-1
d_call: TRBD1
v_call: TRBV12-3/TRBV12-4

cdr3_aa: CSARRGGQETQYF
cdr3_nt: TGCAGTGCTAGGCGGGGAGGTCAAGAGACCCAGTACTTC
clone_size: NA
j_call: TRBJ2-5
d_call: NA
v_call: TRBV20-1

cdr3_aa: CASRRDTDYGYTF
cdr3_nt: TGTGCCAGCAGGCGGGACACCGACTATGGCTACACCTTC
clone_size: NA
j_call: TRBJ1-2
d_call: NA
v_call: TRBV12-3/TRBV12-4

cdr3_aa: CASSFTGTNTEAFF
cdr3_nt: TGTGCCAGCAGCTTTACAGGGACCAACACTGAAGCTTTCTTT
clone_size: NA
j_call: TRBJ1-1
d_call: NA
v_call: TRBV5-4

cdr3_aa: CAGRRRTGGSYNEQFF
cdr3_nt: TGTGCCGGGAGACGGCGGACAGGGGGTTCCTACAATGAGCAGTTCTTC
clone_size: NA
j_call: TRBJ2-1
d_call: TRBD1
v_call: TRBV2

cdr3_aa: CAISGQGYGYTF
cdr3_nt: TGTGCCATCAGTGGACAGGGCTATGGCTACACCTTC
clone_size: NA
j_call: TRBJ1-2
d_call: TRBD1
v_call: TRBV12-3/TRBV12-4

cdr3_aa: CASRRLAEISYEQYF
cdr3_nt: TGTGCCAGCAGGAGACTAGCCGAAATATCCTACGAGCAGTACTTC
clone_size: NA
j_call: TRBJ2-7
d_call: TRBD2
v_call: TRBV7-2

cdr3_aa: CSARNMNTEAFF
cdr3_nt: TGCAGCGCCCGGAATATGAACACTGAAGCTTTCTTT
clone_size: NA
j_call: TRBJ1-1
d_call: NA
v_call: TRBV29-1

cdr3_aa: CASSLEAGGWETQYF
cdr3_nt: TGTGCCAGCAGCTTAGAAGCAGGGGGCTGGGAGACCCAGTACTTC
clone_size: NA
j_call: TRBJ2-5
d_call: TRBD1
v_call: TRBV13

cdr3_aa: CASSQDRASGFSYEQYF
cdr3_nt: TGTGCCAGCAGCCAAGATCGTGCTAGCGGGTTCTCCTACGAGCAGTACTTC
clone_size: NA
j_call: TRBJ2-7
d_call: TRBD2
v_call: TRBV4-2

cdr3_aa: CAGSRTSGGTTDTQYF
cdr3_nt: TGTGCCGGCAGTAGGACTAGCGGGGGGACGACAGATACGCAGTATTTT
clone_size: NA
j_call: TRBJ2-3
d_call: TRBD2
v_call: TRBV2

cdr3_aa: CSVFPQRNSQTQYF
cdr3_nt: TGCAGCGTCTTCCCTCAAAGAAACTCACAGACCCAGTACTTC
clone_size: few
j_call: TRBJ2-5
d_call: NA
v_call: TRBV29-1

cdr3_aa: CASSPLRVANEKLFF
cdr3_nt: TGTGCCAGCAGCCCCTTACGGGTGGCTAATGAAAAACTGTTTTTT
clone_size: NA
j_call: TRBJ1-4
d_call: NA
v_call: TRBV7-8

cdr3_aa: CASRGTSGGSDTQYF
cdr3_nt: TGTGCCAGCCGGGGGACTAGCGGGGGGTCAGATACGCAGTATTTT
clone_size: NA
j_call: TRBJ2-3
d_call: TRBD2
v_call: TRBV6-5

cdr3_aa: CASSRNPGTNDEQYF
cdr3_nt: TGTGCCAGCAGCCGAAATCCCGGGACTAATGACGAGCAGTACTTC
clone_size: NA
j_call: TRBJ2-7
d_call: TRBD2
v_call: TRBV7-3

cdr3_aa: CASSLPTSPLHF
cdr3_nt: TGTGCCAGCAGCTTGCCCACCTCACCCCTCCACTTT
clone_size: few
j_call: TRBJ1-6
d_call: NA
v_call: TRBV7-9

cdr3_aa: CASSLGFGGLAGVLPNEQFF
cdr3_nt: TGTGCCAGCAGCTTAGGATTCGGGGGACTAGCGGGAGTCTTACCCAATGAGCAGTTCTTC
clone_size: once
j_call: TRBJ2-1
d_call: TRBD2
v_call: TRBV7-9

cdr3_aa: CSASDVRMKTQYF
cdr3_nt: TGCAGTGCTAGTGACGTCAGGATGAAGACCCAGTACTTC
clone_size: NA
j_call: TRBJ2-5
d_call: NA
v_call: TRBV20-1

cdr3_aa: CAISDQTGYEQYF
cdr3_nt: TGTGCCATCAGTGATCAGACAGGGTACGAGCAGTACTTC
clone_size: NA
j_call: TRBJ2-7
d_call: TRBD1
v_call: TRBV10-3

cdr3_aa: CASSLKGSGPQHF
cdr3_nt: TGTGCCAGCAGTTTAAAGGGGTCAGGGCCCCAGCATTTT
clone_size: NA
j_call: TRBJ1-5
d_call: NA
v_call: TRBV12-3/TRBV12-4

cdr3_aa: CASSQRRGGNTEAFF
cdr3_nt: TGCGCCAGCAGCCAAAGACGGGGGGGAAACACTGAAGCTTTCTTT
clone_size: NA
j_call: TRBJ1-1
d_call: NA
v_call: TRBV4-1

cdr3_aa: CASSTGQGAVYEQYF
cdr3_nt: TGTGCCAGCAGCACAGGACAGGGGGCAGTCTACGAGCAGTACTTC
clone_size: NA
j_call: TRBJ2-7
d_call: TRBD1
v_call: TRBV25-1

cdr3_aa: CSARDAGYGYTF
cdr3_nt: TGCAGTGCTAGAGATGCGGGCTATGGCTACACCTTC
clone_size: NA
j_call: TRBJ1-2
d_call: NA
v_call: TRBV20-1

cdr3_aa: CASSSPGRDYNEQFF
cdr3_nt: TGTGCCAGCAGCTCACCCGGCAGAGACTACAATGAGCAGTTCTTC
clone_size: few
j_call: TRBJ2-1
d_call: NA
v_call: TRBV5-4

cdr3_aa: CASSNETGLGGVGYNEQYF
cdr3_nt: TGTGCCAGCAGCAACGAGACAGGGTTAGGGGGGGTTGGCTACAATGAGCAGTACTTC
clone_size: many
j_call: TRBJ2-7
d_call: NA
v_call: TRBV12-3/TRBV12-4

cdr3_aa: CASSSGSGGSSYNEQFF
cdr3_nt: TGTGCCAGCAGTTCCGGAAGCGGGGGGAGCTCCTACAATGAGCAGTTCTTC
clone_size: NA
j_call: TRBJ2-1
d_call: TRBD2
v_call: TRBV12-3/TRBV12-4

cdr3_aa: CASSSDRITDTQYF
cdr3_nt: TGTGCCAGCAGTTCGGACAGGATCACAGATACGCAGTATTTT
clone_size: NA
j_call: TRBJ2-3
d_call: TRBD1
v_call: TRBV7-9